The rows below give T cell receptor beta chains drawn from one sample of a study of T cell repertoires in cytomegalovirus infection. Via MiXCR, TCRdb re-called the reads, giving one row per CDR3 protein. This sample has around 360,000 distinct CDR3 sequences, with roughly a third found just once. Antigens of these TCRs are unknown. The specimen comprised cultured PBMCs, sampled from culture after CMV antigen stimulation. The receptors were gathered from a human donor in good health (CMV status not recorded). Some clones in this sample may be carry-over from other donors' samples. The CDR3 runs from the conserved cysteine through the conserved F or W. D genes are given only for firm matches. A clone size is listed for some rows: how often the clone was seen (once, few, many), or a class if it is expanded.

- - TRBJ1-5 TRBV30 CAWTLSYGQNQPQHF TGTGCCTGGACCCTATCTTATGGACAGAATCAGCCCCAGCATTTT
few - TRBJ1-4 TRBV11-2 CASSKTRGEKLFF TGTGCCAGCAGCAAGACCCGGGGTGAAAAACTGTTTTTT
- TRBD2 TRBJ2-7 TRBV20-1 CSASWASGRSYEQYF TGCAGTGCTAGTTGGGCTAGCGGGAGAAGCTACGAGCAGTACTTC
- - TRBJ2-1 TRBV5-5 CASSFSDRTNNEQFF TGTGCCAGCAGCTTTTCGGACAGAACAAACAATGAGCAGTTCTTC
- - TRBJ1-5 TRBV6-6 CASSYEGPMGNQPQHF TGTGCCAGCAGTTACGAGGGCCCGATGGGCAATCAGCCCCAGCATTTT
- - TRBJ1-5 TRBV4-1 CASSQESGRYNQPQHF TGCGCCAGCAGCCAAGAATCCGGCAGGTACAATCAGCCCCAGCATTTT
medium-sized - TRBJ2-5 TRBV7-2 CASSLGSRAETQYF TGTGCCAGCAGCTTAGGGTCAAGGGCGGAGACCCAGTACTTC
- - TRBJ2-1 TRBV27 CASSPGRGNNEQFF TGTGCCAGCAGTCCAGGCCGGGGCAACAATGAGCAGTTCTTC
few - TRBJ2-3 TRBV6-5 CATGGGTDTQYF TGTGCCACCGGAGGGGGCACAGATACGCAGTATTTT
- TRBD2 TRBJ2-1 TRBV7-9 CASTRYGTNNEQFF TGTGCCAGCACCCGTTACGGGACTAACAATGAGCAGTTCTTC
- TRBD2 TRBJ2-1 TRBV7-9 CASSSGLAGDFYNEQFF TGTGCCAGCAGCTCGGGACTAGCGGGAGATTTCTACAATGAGCAGTTCTTC
- TRBD1 TRBJ1-5 TRBV7-2 CASSGPGQGAGYWHF TGTGCCAGCAGCGGGCCGGGACAGGGGGCTGGATACTGGCATTTT
- - TRBJ1-1 TRBV6-1 CASYAQFPGAFF TGTGCCAGCTATGCCCAATTTCCTGGAGCTTTCTTT
- TRBD1 TRBJ1-5 TRBV19 CASNADRVGNQPQHF TGTGCCAGTAACGCGGACAGGGTAGGCAATCAGCCCCAGCATTTT
- - TRBJ2-4 TRBV12-3/TRBV12-4 CASSATGRSKNIQYF TGTGCCAGCAGTGCTACAGGGCGAAGCAAAAACATTCAGTACTTC
- TRBD1 TRBJ1-1 TRBV10-3 CAIMGGTENTEAFF TGTGCCATCATGGGTGGGACAGAGAACACTGAAGCTTTCTTT
many TRBD2 TRBJ2-5 TRBV4-1 CASSLEGGLEETQYF TGCGCCAGCAGCCTAGAGGGAGGGTTGGAAGAGACCCAGTACTTC
- - TRBJ1-5 TRBV19 CASSIDLGLGGSGQPQHF TGTGCCAGTAGTATAGATCTAGGTCTTGGGGGTTCGGGGCAGCCCCAGCATTTT